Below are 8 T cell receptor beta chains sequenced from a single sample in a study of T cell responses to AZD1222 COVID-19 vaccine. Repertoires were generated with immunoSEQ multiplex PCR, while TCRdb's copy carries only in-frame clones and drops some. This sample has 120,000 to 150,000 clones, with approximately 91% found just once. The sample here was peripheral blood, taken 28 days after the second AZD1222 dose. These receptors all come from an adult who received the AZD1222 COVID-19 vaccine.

The CDR3 coding sequence is TGTGCCAGTAGTCCCAAGCGCGGTAGTGAGACCCAGTACTTC. Translation gives CASSPKRGSETQYF. This chain links TRBV19 with TRBJ2-5; D remains ambiguous. CDR3 length: 14 residues. V was pared by 5 bases and J by 5 bases, with 15 bases between. Looked up from germline, CDR1 is LNHDA and CDR2 is SQIVND (reference sequence). Based on the CDR3 plus reference TRBV19 and TRBJ2-5, the full variable domain is DGGITQSPKYLFRKEGQNVTLSCEQNLNHDAMYWYRQDPGQGLRLIYYSQIVNDFQKGDIAEGYSVSREKKESFPLTVTSAQKNPTAFYLCASSPKRGSETQYFGPGTRLLVL.

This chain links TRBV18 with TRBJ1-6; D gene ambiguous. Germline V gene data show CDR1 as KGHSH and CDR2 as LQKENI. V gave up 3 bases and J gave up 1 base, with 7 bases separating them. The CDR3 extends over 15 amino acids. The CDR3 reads CASSPAASYNSPLHF. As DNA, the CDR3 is TGTGCCAGCTCACCCGCAGCATCCTATAATTCACCCCTCCACTTT.

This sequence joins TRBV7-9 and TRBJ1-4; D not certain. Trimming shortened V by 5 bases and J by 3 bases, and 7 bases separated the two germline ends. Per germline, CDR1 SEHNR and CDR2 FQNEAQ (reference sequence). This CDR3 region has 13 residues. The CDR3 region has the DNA TGTGCCAGCAGCACCGGGTCTAATGAAAAACTGTTTTTT. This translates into CASSTGSNEKLFF.

As DNA, the CDR3 is TGTGCCAGCAGCTTGGGGGCAGGGGGTATTCTCTATGGCTACACCTTC. Its protein is CASSLGAGGILYGYTF. The J gene is TRBJ1-2, the V gene TRBV5-6; 7 positions match TRBD1. Germline CDR1 and CDR2: SGHDT and YYEEEE. After removal of 0 bases from V and 4 bases from J, the junction contained 9 bases not matched to a gene. The CDR3 contains 16 residues.

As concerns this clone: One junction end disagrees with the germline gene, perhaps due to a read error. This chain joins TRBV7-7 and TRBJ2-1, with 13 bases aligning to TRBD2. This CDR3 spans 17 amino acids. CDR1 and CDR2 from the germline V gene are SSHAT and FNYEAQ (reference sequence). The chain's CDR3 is CASSPKLAGGNYNEQFF. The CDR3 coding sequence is TGTGCTAGCAGCCCCAAACTAGCGGGAGGGAATTACAATGAGCAGTTCTTC.

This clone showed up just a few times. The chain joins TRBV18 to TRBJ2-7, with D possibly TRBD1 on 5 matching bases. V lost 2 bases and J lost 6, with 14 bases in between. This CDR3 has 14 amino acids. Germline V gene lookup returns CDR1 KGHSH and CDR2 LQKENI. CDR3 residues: CASSPAGLGSEQYF. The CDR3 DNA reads TGTGCCAGCTCACCAGCAGGGTTGGGTTCCGAGCAGTACTTC.

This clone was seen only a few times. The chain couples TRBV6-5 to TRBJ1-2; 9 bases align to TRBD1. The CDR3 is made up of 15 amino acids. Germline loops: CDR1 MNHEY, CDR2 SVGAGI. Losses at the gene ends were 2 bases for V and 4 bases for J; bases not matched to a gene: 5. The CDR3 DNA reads TGTGCCAGCAGTTACGGGACAGGGCTAGGCTATGGCTACACCTTC. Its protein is CASSYGTGLGYGYTF.

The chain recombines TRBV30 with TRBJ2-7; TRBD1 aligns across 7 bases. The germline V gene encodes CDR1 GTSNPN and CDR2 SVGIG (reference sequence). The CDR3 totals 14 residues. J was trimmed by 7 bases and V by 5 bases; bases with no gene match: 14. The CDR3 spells CAWVTGQALGEQYF. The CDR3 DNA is TGTGCCTGGGTAACAGGACAGGCTCTGGGGGAGCAGTACTTC.